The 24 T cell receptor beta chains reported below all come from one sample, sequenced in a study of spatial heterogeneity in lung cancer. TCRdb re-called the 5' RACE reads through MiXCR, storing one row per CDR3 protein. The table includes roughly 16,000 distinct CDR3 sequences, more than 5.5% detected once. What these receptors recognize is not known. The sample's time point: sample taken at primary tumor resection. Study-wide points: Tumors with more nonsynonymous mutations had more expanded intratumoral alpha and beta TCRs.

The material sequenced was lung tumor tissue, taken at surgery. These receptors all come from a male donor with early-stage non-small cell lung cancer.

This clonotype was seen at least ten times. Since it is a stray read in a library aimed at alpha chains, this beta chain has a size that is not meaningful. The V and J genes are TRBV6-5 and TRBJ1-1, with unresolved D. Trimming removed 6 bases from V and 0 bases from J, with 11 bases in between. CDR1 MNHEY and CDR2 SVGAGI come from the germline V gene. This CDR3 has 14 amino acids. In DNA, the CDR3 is TGTGCCAGCAGAAGTGGGAGATTGAACACTGAAGCTTTCTTT. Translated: CASRSGRLNTEAFF.

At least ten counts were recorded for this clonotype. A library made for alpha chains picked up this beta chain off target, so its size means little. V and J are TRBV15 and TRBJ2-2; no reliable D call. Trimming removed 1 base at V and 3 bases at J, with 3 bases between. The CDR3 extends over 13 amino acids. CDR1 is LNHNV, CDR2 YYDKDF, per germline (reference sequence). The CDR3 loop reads CATSRVDTGELFF. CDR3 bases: TGTGCCACCAGCAGAGTCGACACCGGGGAGCTGTTTTTT.

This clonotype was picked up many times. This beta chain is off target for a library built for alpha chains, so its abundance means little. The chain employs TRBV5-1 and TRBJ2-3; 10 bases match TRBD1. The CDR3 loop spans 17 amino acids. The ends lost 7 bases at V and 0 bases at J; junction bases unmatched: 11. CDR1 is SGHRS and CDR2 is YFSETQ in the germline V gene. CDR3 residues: CASVDRGRKASTDTQYF. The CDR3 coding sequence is TGCGCCAGCGTTGACAGGGGGCGAAAAGCTAGCACAGATACGCAGTATTTT.

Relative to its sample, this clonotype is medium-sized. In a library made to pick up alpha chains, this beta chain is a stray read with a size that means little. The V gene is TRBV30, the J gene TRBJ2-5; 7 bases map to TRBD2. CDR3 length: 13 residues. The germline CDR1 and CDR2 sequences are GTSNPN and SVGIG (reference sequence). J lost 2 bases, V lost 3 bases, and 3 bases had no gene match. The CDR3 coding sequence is TGTGCCTGGAGCACTAGCGTACAAGAGACCCAGTACTTC. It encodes CAWSTSVQETQYF. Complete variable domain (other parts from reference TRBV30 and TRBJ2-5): SQTIHQWPATLVQPVGSPLSLECTVEGTSNPNLYWYRQAAGRGLQLLFYSVGIGQISSEVPQNLSASRPQDRQFILSSKKLLLSDSGFYLCAWSTSVQETQYFGPGTRLLVL.

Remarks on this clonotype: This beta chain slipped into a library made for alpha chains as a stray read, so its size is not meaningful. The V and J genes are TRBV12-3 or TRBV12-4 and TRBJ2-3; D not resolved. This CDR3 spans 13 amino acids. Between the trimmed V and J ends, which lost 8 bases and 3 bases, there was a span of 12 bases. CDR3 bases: TGTGCCAGCGCCCGTGGGGATACAGATACGCAGTATTTT. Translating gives CASARGDTDTQYF.

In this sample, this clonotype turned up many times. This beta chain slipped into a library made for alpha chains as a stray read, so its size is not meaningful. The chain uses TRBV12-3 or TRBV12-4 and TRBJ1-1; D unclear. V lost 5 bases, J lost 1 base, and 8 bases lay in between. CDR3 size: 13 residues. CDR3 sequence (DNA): TGTGCCAGCAGTCGCCAGCCGAACACTGAAGCTTTCTTT. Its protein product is CASSRQPNTEAFF.

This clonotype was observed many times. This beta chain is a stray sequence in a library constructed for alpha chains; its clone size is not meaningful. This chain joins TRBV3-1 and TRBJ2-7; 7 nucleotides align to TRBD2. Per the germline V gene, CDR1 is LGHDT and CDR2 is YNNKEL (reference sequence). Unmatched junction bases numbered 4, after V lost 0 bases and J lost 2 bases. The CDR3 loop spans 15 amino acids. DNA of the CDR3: TGTGCCAGCAGCCAAGAGCGGGAGTACACCTACGAGCAGTACTTC. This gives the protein CASSQEREYTYEQYF.

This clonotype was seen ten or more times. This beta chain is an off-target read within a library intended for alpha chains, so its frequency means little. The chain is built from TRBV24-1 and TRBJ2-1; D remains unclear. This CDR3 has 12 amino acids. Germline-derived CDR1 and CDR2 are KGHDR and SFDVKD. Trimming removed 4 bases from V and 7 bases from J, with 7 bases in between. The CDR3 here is CATSDRMNEQFF. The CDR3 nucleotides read TGTGCCACCAGTGACCGGATGAATGAGCAGTTCTTC.

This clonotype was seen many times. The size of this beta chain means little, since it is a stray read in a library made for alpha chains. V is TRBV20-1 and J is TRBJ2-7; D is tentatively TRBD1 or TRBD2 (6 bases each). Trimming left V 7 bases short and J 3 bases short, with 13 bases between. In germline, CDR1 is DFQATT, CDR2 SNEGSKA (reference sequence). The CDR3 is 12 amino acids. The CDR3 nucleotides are TGCAGTGTAGGAAAGGGGGGCTACGAGCAGTACTTC. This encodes CSVGKGGYEQYF.

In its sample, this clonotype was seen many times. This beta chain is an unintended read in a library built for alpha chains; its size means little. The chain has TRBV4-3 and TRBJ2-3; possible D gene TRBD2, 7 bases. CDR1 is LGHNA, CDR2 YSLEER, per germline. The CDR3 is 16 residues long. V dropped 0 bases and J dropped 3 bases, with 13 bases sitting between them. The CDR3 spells CASSQEPGGLTDTQYF. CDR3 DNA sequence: TGCGCCAGCAGCCAAGAACCGGGGGGCCTAACAGATACGCAGTATTTT.

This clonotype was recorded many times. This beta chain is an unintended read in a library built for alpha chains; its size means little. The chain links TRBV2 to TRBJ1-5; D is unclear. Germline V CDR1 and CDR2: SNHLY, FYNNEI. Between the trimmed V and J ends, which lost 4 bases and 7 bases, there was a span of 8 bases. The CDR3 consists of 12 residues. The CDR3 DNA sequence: TGTGCCAGCAGTGCAGAGGGCCAGCCCCAGCATTTT. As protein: CASSAEGQPQHF.

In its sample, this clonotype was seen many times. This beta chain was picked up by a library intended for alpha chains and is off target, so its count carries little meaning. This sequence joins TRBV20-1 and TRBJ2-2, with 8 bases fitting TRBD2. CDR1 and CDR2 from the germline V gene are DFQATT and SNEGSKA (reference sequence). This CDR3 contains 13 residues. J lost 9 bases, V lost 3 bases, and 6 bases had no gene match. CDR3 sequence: CSASGGRNRELFF. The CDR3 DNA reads TGCAGTGCTAGTGGCGGGAGGAATAGGGAGCTGTTTTTT.

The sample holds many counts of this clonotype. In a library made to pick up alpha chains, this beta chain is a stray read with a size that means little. This CDR3 reads CASSQEGATVSDEQYF. For the CDR3, the DNA is TGTGCCAGCAGCCAAGAGGGGGCAACCGTCAGCGACGAGCAGTACTTC. The rearrangement joins TRBV3-1 to TRBJ2-7; a possible D gene is TRBD1 (6 bases). Trimming removed 0 bases at V and 5 bases at J, with 17 bases between. The CDR3 is 16 residues long. Germline CDR1 is LGHDT and CDR2 is YNNKEL (reference sequence).

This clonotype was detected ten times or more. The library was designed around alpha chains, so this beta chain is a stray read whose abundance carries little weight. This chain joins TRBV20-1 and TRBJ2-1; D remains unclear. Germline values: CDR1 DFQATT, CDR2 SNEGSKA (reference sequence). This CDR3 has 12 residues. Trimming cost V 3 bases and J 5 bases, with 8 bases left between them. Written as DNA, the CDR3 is TGCAGTGCTAGCGTGCCCGACAATGAGCAGTTCTTC. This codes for CSASVPDNEQFF.

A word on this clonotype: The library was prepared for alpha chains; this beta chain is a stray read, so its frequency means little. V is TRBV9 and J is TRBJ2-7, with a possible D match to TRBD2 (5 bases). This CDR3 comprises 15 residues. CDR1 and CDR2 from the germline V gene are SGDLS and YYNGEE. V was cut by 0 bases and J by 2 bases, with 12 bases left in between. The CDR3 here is CASSVETTPAYEQYF. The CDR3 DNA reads TGTGCCAGCAGCGTAGAGACTACGCCAGCCTACGAGCAGTACTTC.

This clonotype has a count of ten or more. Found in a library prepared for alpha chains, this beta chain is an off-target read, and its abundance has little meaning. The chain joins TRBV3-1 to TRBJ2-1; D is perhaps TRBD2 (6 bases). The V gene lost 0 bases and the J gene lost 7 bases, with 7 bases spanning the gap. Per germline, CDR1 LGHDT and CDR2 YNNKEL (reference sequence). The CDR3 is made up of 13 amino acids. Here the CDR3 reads CASSQDGGNEQFF. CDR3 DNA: TGTGCCAGCAGCCAAGACGGGGGAAATGAGCAGTTCTTC.

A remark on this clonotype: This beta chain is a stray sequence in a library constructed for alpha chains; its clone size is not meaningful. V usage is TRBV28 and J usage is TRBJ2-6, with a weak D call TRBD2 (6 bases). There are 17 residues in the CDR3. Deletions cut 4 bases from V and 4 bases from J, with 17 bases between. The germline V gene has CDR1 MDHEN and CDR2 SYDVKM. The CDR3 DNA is TGTGCCAGCAGTTCCGGGACTCATAACGCCGGGGCCAACGTCCTGACTTTC. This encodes CASSSGTHNAGANVLTF. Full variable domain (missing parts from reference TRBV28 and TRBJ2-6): DVKVTQSSRYLVKRTGEKVFLECVQDMDHENMFWYRQDPGLGLRLIYFSYDVKMKEKGDIPEGYSVSREKKERFSLILESASTNQTSMYLCASSSGTHNAGANVLTFGAGSRLTVL.

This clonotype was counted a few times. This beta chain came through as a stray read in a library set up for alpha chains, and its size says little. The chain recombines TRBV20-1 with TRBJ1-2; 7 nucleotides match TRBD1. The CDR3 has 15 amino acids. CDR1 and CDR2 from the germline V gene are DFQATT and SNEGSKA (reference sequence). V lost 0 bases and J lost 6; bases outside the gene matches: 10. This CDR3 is CSAREQGVVSNGYTF. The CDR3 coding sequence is TGCAGTGCTAGAGAGCAGGGGGTAGTGTCGAATGGCTACACCTTC.

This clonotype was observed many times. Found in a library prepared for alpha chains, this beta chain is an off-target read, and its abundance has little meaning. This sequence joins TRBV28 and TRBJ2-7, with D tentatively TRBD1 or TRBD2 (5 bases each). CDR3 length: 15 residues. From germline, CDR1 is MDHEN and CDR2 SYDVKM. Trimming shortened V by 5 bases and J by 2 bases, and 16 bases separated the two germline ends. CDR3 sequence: CASSPYRGATYEQYF. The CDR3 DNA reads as TGTGCCAGCAGTCCCTACAGAGGGGCTACCTACGAGCAGTACTTC.

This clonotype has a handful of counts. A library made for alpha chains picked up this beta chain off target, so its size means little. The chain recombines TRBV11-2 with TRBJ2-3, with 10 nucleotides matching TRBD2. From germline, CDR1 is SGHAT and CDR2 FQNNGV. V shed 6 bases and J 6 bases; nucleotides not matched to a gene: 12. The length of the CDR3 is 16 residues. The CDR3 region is CASSRVGAGGKDTQYF. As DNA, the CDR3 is TGTGCCAGCAGTCGCGTAGGAGCGGGAGGGAAGGATACGCAGTATTTT.

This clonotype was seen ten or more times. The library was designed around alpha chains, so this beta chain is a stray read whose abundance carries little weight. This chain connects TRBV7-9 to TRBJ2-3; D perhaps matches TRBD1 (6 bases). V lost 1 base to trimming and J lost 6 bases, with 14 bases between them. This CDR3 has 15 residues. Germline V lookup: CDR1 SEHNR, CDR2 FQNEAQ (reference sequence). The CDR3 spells CASSLGGPHWDTQYF. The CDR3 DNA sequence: TGTGCCAGCAGCTTAGGGGGGCCGCATTGGGATACGCAGTATTTT.

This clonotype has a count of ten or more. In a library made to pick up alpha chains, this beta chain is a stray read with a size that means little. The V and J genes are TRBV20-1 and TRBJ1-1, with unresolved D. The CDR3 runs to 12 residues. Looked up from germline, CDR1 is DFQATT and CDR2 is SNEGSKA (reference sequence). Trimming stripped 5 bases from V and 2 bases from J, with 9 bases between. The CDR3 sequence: CSAARRNTEAFF. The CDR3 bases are TGCAGTGCTGCGAGGAGAAACACTGAAGCTTTCTTT.

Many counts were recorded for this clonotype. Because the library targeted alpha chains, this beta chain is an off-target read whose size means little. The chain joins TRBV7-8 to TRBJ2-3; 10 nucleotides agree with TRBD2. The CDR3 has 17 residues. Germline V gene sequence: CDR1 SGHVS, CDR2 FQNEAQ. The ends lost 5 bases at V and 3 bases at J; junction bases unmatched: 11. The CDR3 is CASSPRASGSKTDTQYF. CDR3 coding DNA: TGTGCCAGCAGCCCGAGGGCTAGCGGGAGTAAGACAGATACGCAGTATTTT.

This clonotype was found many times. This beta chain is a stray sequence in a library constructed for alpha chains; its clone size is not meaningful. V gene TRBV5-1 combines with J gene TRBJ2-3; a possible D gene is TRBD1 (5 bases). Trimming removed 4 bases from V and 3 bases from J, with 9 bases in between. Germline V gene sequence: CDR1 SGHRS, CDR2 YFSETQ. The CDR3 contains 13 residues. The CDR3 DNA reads TGCGCCAGCAGCGAGCAGGGAACAGATACGCAGTATTTT. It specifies CASSEQGTDTQYF.